Listed below are T cell receptor beta chains from one sample, sequenced in a study of CDR3 diversity in severe acne. Using its own MiXCR run on the PCR reads, TCRdb lists one record per CDR3 protein. The sample comprises some 84,000 distinct CDR3 sequences, around 50% of which are singletons, and 14% rests with the top ten. The sample comprised blood. These receptors were collected from a male donor in good health, without acne. CDR3s include the opening cysteine and the closing phenylalanine or tryptophan. The D gene is left open where the match is weak. Size tells how often a clone was seen (once, few, many) or the class of an expanded clone, and some rows leave it out.

v_gene: TRBV19
j_gene: TRBJ2-3
d_gene: -
abundance: -
CDR3aa: CASTPPGVTDTQYF
CDR3nt: TGTGCCAGCACCCCTCCGGGAGTGACAGATACGCAGTATTTT

v_gene: TRBV7-8
j_gene: TRBJ1-2
d_gene: TRBD1
abundance: few
CDR3aa: CASSRGQGANYGYTF
CDR3nt: TGTGCCAGCAGCCGCGGACAGGGGGCTAACTATGGCTACACCTTC

v_gene: TRBV15
j_gene: TRBJ1-5
d_gene: TRBD1
abundance: -
CDR3aa: CATSGEPDRSFSNQPQHF
CDR3nt: TGTGCCACCAGCGGCGAACCGGACAGGAGCTTTAGCAATCAGCCCCAGCATTTT

v_gene: TRBV10-3
j_gene: TRBJ2-1
d_gene: TRBD2
abundance: -
CDR3aa: CASGGGGGGPSDEQFF
CDR3nt: TGTGCCAGCGGGGGGGGAGGGGGGGGGCCGAGCGATGAGCAGTTCTTC

v_gene: TRBV24-1
j_gene: TRBJ2-1
d_gene: TRBD2
abundance: -
CDR3aa: CATSAGTSGDEQFF
CDR3nt: TGTGCCACCAGTGCCGGGACTAGCGGGGATGAGCAGTTCTTC

v_gene: TRBV11-3
j_gene: TRBJ2-1
d_gene: -
abundance: many
CDR3aa: CASSFAGGGYNEQFF
CDR3nt: TGTGCCAGCAGCTTCGCCGGGGGAGGCTACAATGAGCAGTTCTTC

v_gene: TRBV5-1
j_gene: TRBJ2-5
d_gene: TRBD2
abundance: -
CDR3aa: CASSLGLAHQETQYF
CDR3nt: TGCGCCAGCAGCTTGGGACTAGCGCACCAAGAGACCCAGTACTTC

v_gene: TRBV5-1
j_gene: TRBJ2-1
d_gene: -
abundance: -
CDR3aa: CASSFYICSARFGGGAYNEQFF
CDR3nt: -

v_gene: TRBV9
j_gene: TRBJ2-2
d_gene: -
abundance: -
CDR3aa: CASSVRVTGELFF
CDR3nt: TGTGCCAGCAGCGTAAGGGTAACCGGGGAGCTGTTTTTT

v_gene: TRBV20-1
j_gene: TRBJ2-7
d_gene: TRBD2
abundance: -
CDR3aa: CSARDRSGGAGEQYF
CDR3nt: TGCAGTGCTAGAGATCGCAGCGGGGGGGCGGGGGAGCAGTACTTC

v_gene: TRBV20-1
j_gene: TRBJ2-3
d_gene: -
abundance: -
CDR3aa: CSAPSTTLDTDTQYF
CDR3nt: TGCAGTGCTCCTTCGACAACGCTCGACACAGATACGCAGTATTTT